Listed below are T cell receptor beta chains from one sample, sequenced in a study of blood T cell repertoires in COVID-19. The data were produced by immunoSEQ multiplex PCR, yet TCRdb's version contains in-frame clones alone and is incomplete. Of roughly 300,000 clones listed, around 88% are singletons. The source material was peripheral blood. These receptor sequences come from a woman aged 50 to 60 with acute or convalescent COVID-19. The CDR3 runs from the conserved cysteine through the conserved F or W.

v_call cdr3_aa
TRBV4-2 CASSSGIQAEAFF
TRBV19 CASSMITGTRDQPQHF
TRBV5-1 CASRIQEGDGYTF
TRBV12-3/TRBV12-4 CASSRTGAQPQHF
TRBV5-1 CASSFFQGHGELFF
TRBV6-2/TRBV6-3 CASSLASGRRSYNEQFF
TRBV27 CASSLSALAMNTGELFF
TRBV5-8 CASSFGGGTGETQYF
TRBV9 CASSVADRSTGELFF
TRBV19 CASSVTGAGRETQYF
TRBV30 CALGTSGMADTQYF
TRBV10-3 CAIRETDYNEQFF
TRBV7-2 CASSNTISYEQYF
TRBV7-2 CASSLAPGDEQFF
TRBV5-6 CASSLQGTSVYQNIQYF
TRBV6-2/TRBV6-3 CASSYSSQVLNYGYTF
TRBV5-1 CASTTGLPSTDTQYF
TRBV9 CASSVSASGAQFF
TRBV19 CASRVGAGGFSGELFF
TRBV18 CASSPGLATINEQFF
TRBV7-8 CASSLGGGGTGELFF
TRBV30 CAWSPTRQYYNEQFF
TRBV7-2 CASSQRAAGEYGYTF
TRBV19 CASSLTGADEKLFF
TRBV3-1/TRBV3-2 CASSLRGDTEAFF
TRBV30 CAWSGNQGKEQFF
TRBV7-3 CASSLGGLPNTGELFF
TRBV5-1 CASTLQGSGNTIYF
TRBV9 CASSVGDFATDTQYF
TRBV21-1 CASSKRQGSSYEQYF
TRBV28 CASSLDLPSYNSPLHF
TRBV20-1 CSASRPGQGSYNEQFF
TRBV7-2 CASSLVAGVDTQYF
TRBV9 CASSVGTGGGTDTQYF
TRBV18 CASSPKEGRVRGYTF
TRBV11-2 CASSLDQTGVNEAFF
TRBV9 CASSVGLNQETQYF